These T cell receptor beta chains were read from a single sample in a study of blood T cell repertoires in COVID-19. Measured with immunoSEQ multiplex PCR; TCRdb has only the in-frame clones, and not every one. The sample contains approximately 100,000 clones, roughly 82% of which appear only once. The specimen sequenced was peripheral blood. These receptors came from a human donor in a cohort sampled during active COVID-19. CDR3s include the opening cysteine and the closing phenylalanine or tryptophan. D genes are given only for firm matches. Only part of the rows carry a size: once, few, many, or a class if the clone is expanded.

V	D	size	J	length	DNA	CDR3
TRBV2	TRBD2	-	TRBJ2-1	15	TGTGCCAGCACAGGGTTGGGGGGGTCCTACAATGAGCAGTTCTTC	CASTGLGGSYNEQFF
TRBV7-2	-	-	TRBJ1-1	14	TGTGCCAGCAGCCCGGGGAGGGGGAACACTGAAGCTTTCTTT	CASSPGRGNTEAFF
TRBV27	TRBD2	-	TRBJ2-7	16	TGTGCCAGCAGTTTTGGAAGGGGCGGGGGCTCCTACGAGCAGTACTTC	CASSFGRGGGSYEQYF
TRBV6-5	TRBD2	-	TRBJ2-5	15	TGTGCCAGCATCCACCGGGGGGGTTATCAAGAGACCCAGTACTTC	CASIHRGGYQETQYF
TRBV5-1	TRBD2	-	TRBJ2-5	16	TGCGCCAGCAGCTTAGGCTTAGCGGGGGCCGGGGGGACCCAGTACTTC	CASSLGLAGAGGTQYF
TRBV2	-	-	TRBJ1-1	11	TGTGCCAGCAGGTCGGGGGCTGAAGCTTTCTTT	CASRSGAEAFF
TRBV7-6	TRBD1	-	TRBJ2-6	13	TGTGCCAGCTCAGGGGGTGGGGCCAACGTCCTGACTTTC	CASSGGGANVLTF
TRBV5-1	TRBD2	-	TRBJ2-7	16	TGCGCCAGCAGCTCAGGGACTAGCGGGGGAGTCTACGAGCAGTACTTC	CASSSGTSGGVYEQYF
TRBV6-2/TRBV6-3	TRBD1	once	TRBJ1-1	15	TGTGCCAGCAGCGAGGTGGACAGGGTAGGCACTGAAGCTTTCTTT	CASSEVDRVGTEAFF
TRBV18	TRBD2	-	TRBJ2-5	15	TGTGCCAGCTCACCAGGGACTAGCTTACAAGAGACCCAGTACTTC	CASSPGTSLQETQYF
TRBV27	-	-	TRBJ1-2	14	TGTGCCAGCAGGAGGACAGTTTCTAACTATGGCTACACCTTC	CASRRTVSNYGYTF
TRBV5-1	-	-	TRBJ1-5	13	TGCGCCAGCAGCCGAAGTACAGATCAGCCCCAGCATTTT	CASSRSTDQPQHF
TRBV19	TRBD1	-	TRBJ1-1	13	TGTGCCAGTAGTATAGGCAGGGGGACTGAAGCTTTCTTT	CASSIGRGTEAFF
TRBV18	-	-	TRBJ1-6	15	TGTGCCAGCTCACCACCGTCAGGGAATAATTCACCCCTCCACTTT	CASSPPSGNNSPLHF
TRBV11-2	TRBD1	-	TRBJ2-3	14	TGTGCCAGCAGCTCAACAGGGGGCACAGATACGCAGTATTTT	CASSSTGGTDTQYF
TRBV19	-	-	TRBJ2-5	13	TGTGCCAGTAGTAGTACTAGCTTAGAGACCCAGTACTTC	CASSSTSLETQYF
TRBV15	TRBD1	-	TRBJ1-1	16	TGTGCCACCAGCAGAGCAACGACAGGGGCTGGGACTGAAGCTTTCTTT	CATSRATTGAGTEAFF
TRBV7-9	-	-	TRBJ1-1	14	TGTGCCAGCACCCCGGGGGGATTGAACACTGAAGCTTTCTTT	CASTPGGLNTEAFF
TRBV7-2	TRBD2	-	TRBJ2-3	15	TGTGCCAGCAGCTTAAGTAGCGGGGGTAGGTCTACGCAGTATTTT	CASSLSSGGRSTQYF
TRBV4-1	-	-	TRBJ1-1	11	TGCGCCAGCAGCCTTAACAGTGAAGCTTTCTTT	CASSLNSEAFF
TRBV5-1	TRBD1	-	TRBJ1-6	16	TGCGCCAGCAGCTTGGGACAGGGAGCCTATAATTCACCCCTCCACTTT	CASSLGQGAYNSPLHF
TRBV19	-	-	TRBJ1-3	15	TGTGCCAGTAGTATAGGTCTCCTGTCTGGAAACACCATATATTTT	CASSIGLLSGNTIYF
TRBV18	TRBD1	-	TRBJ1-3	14	TGTGCCAGCTCTCCCGACAGGGCTACAAACACCATATATTTT	CASSPDRATNTIYF
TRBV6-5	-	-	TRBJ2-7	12	TGTGCCAGCAGCAAGACAGACTACGAGCAGTACTTC	CASSKTDYEQYF
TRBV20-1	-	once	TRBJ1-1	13	TGCAGTGCTAGTGAGGACATGAACACTGAAGCTTTCTTT	CSASEDMNTEAFF
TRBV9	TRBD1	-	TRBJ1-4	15	TGTGCCAGCAGCCCTCCCGGACAGGGGACGGAAAAACTGTTTTTT	CASSPPGQGTEKLFF
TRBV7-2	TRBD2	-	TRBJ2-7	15	TGTGCCAGCAGCTTACGACTAGCGGGGGGATACGAGCAGTACTTC	CASSLRLAGGYEQYF
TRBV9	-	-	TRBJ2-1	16	TGTGCCAGCAGCGTAGAATTTCGACACAATACACATGAGCAGTTCTTC	CASSVEFRHNTHEQFF
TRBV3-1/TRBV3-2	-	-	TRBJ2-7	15	TGTGCCAGCAGCCAAGCGGCAGGGCCAGGCTACGAGCAGTACTTC	CASSQAAGPGYEQYF
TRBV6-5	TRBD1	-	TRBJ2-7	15	TGTGCCAGCAGCCTGGGGACAGGGACCTTCTACGAGCAGTACTTC	CASSLGTGTFYEQYF
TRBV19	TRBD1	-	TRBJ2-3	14	TGTGCCAGCGCCTTGACAGGGCCCACAGATACGCAGTATTTT	CASALTGPTDTQYF
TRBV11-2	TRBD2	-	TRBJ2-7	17	TGTGCCAGCAGCTTAGGGGCGAGGCGGGGGGCCTCCTACGAGCAGTACTTC	CASSLGARRGASYEQYF
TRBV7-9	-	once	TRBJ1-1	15	TGTGCCAGCAGCTTACTAGGTCCGGCGGCCACTGAAGCTTTCTTT	CASSLLGPAATEAFF
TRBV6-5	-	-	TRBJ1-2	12	TGTGCCAGCAGTCCCCGGGGTTATGGCTACACCTTC	CASSPRGYGYTF
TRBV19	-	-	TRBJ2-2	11	TGTGCCAGTAAGTGGAGCGGGGAGCTGTTTTTT	CASKWSGELFF